The text below deals with one TCR beta chain. The data belong to a study of T cell changes during pregnancy in multiple sclerosis. V lost 7 bases, J lost 0 bases, and 10 bases lay in between. CDR1 is SGHTA and CDR2 is FQGTGA in the germline V gene. This CDR3 has 15 residues. This table comes from immunoSEQ multiplex PCR, and its TCRdb copy is limited to in-frame clones, with some not included. The sample consists of 44,000 or so clones, roughly 90% of them appearing once. The TCR comes from a female donor in good health, enrolled as a control in a pregnancy study. The chain joins TRBV7-3 to TRBJ2-6; tentatively, D is TRBD2 (6 bases). Sample: peripheral blood, taken in the first trimester of pregnancy. The CDR3 spells CASTYSGSGANVLTF. As DNA, the CDR3 is TGTGCCAGCACCTATAGCGGCTCTGGGGCCAACGTCCTGACTTTC.